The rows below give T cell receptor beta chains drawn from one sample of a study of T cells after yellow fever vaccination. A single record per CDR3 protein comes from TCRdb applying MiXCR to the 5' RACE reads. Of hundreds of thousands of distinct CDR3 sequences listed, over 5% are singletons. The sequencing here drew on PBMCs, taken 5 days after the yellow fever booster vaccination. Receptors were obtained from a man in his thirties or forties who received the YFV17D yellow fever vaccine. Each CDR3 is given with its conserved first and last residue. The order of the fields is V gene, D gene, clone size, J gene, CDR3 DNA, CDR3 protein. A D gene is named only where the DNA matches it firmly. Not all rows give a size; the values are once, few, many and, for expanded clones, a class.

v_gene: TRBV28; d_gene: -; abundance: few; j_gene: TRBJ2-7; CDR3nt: TGTGCCAGCAGTGCATTCTACGAGCAGTACTTC; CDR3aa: CASSAFYEQYF
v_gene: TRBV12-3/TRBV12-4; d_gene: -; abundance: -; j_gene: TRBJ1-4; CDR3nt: TGTGCCAGCAGCACGACAGGCACTAATGAAAAACTGTTTTTT; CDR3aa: CASSTTGTNEKLFF
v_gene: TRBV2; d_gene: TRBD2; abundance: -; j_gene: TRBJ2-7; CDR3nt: TGTGCCAGCAGGGAAAACGGACTAGCGGGAATAAACGAGCAGTACTTC; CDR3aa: CASRENGLAGINEQYF
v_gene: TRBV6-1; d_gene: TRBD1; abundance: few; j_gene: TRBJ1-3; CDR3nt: TGTGCCAGCAGTCCCACAGGGGTCACTGGAAACACCATATATTTT; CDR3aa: CASSPTGVTGNTIYF
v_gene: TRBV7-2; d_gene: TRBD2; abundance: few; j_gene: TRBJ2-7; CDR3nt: TGTGCCAGCAGCAGGGTAGCGGGAGAGGGGAACGAGCAGTACTTC; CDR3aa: CASSRVAGEGNEQYF
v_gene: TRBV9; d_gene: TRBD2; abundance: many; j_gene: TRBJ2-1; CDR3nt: TGTGCCAGCAGCCCCGGGCTAGCGGGTTTCTATGAGCAGTTCTTC; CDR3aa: CASSPGLAGFYEQFF
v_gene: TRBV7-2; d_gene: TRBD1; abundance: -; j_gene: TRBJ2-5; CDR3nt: TGTGCCAGCAGCTTTCAGGGGGCGGGGGAGACCCAGTACTTC; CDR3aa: CASSFQGAGETQYF
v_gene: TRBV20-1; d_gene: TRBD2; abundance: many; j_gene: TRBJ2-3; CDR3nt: TGCAGTGCTAGAGCTAGCGGGACAGATACGCAGTATTTT; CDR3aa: CSARASGTDTQYF
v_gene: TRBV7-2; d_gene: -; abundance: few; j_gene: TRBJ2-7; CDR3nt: TGTGCCAGCAGCTTCACAACGGGGGTCTACGAGCAGTACTTC; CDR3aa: CASSFTTGVYEQYF
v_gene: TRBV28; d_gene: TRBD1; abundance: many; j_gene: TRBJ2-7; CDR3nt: TGTGCCAGCAGTTGGTCACAGGGGTTTGACGACGAGCAGTACTTC; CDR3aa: CASSWSQGFDDEQYF
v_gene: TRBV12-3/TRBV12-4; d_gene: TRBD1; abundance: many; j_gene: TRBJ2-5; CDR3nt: TGTGCCAGCAGTCGGCAAGACAGGGGAGTAGGAACCCAGTACTTC; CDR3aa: CASSRQDRGVGTQYF
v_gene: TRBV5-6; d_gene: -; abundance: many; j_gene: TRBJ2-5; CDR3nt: TGTGCCAGCAGCTTACCTAGAGGAGAAGAGACCCAGTACTTC; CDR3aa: CASSLPRGEETQYF
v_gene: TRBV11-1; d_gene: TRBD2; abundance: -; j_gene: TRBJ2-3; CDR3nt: TGTGCCAGCAGCCCCCGGACTAGCGGCTTCATGAGGGACACAGATACGCAGTATTTT; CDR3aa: CASSPRTSGFMRDTDTQYF
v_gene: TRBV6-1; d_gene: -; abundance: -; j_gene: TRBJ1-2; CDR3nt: TGTGCCAGCAGCTCAGACCCCTGGGGCTATGGCTACACCTTC; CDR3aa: CASSSDPWGYGYTF
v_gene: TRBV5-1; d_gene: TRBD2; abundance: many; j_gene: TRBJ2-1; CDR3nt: TGCGCCAGCAGCTTGGCTACCGGGACTAGCTTAAATGAGCAGTTCTTC; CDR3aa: CASSLATGTSLNEQFF